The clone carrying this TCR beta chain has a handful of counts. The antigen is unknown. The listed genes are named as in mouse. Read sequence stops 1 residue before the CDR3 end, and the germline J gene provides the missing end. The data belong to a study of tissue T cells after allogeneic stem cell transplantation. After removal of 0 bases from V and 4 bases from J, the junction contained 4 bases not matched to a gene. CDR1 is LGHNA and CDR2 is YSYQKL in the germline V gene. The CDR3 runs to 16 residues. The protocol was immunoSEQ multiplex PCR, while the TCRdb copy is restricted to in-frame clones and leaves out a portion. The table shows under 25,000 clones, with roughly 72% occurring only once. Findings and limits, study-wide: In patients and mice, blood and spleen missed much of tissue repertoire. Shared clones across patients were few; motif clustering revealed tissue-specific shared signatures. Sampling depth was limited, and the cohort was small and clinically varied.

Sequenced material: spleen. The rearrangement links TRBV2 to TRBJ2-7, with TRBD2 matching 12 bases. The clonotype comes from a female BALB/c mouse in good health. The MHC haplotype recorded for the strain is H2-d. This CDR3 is CASSQDFGTGGYEQYF. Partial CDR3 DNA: TGTGCCAGCAGCCAAGATTTCGGGACTGGGGGGTATGAACAGTAC.